This note documents a single T cell receptor beta chain sequence. Its antigen is not known. This record belongs to a study of glioma-infiltrating T cells. Findings of the study overall: Above-expected tissue-blood divergence occurred in all gliomas, most in low-grade ones.

The CDR3 is 14 residues long. Germline V gives CDR1 KGHSH, CDR2 LQKENI. The V gene lost 2 bases and the J gene lost 6 bases, with 10 bases spanning the gap. The iRepertoire nested amplicon-rescue multiplex PCR amplified TCR alpha and beta CDR3s from RNA. Input was 100-400 ng of tissue mRNA or PBMC total RNA. From the multiplex PCR reads, TCRdb called clonotypes with MiXCR, one entry per CDR3 protein. The table lists 150,000 to 200,000 distinct CDR3 sequences, around 40% of them singletons. The chain uses TRBV18 and TRBJ1-4; D is unclear. This clonotype was obtained from a human donor with low-grade glioma or glioblastoma, undergoing nonglioma brain surgery, or in good health (not recorded which). Sequencing was done on a sample of glioma tissue, nonneoplastic brain tissue, or PBMCs (not recorded which). DNA of the CDR3: TGTGCCAGCTCACCAGTCCTAAGTGATGAAAAACTGTTTTTT. Translating it yields CASSPVLSDEKLFF.